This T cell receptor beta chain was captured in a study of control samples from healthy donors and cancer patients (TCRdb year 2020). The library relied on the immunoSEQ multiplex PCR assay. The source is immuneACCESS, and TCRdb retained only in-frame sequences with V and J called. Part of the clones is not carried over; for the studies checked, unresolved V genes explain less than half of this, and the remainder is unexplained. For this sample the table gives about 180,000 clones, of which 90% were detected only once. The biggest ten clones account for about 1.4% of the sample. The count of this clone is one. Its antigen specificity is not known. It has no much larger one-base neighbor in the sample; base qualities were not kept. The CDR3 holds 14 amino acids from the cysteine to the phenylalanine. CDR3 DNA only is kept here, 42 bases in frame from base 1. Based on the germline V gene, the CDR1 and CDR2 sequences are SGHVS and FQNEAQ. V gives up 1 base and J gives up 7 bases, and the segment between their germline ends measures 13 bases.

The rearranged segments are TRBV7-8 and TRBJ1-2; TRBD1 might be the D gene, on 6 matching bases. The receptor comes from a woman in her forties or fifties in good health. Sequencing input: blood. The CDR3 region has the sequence CASSLEGDLSGYTF. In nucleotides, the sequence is TGTGCCAGCAGCTTAGAGGGGGACCTGAGTGGCTACACCTTC. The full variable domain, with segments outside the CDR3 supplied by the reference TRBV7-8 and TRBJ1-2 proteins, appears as GAGVSQSPRYKVAKRGQDVALRCDPISGHVSLFWYQQALGQGPEFLTYFQNEAQLDKSGLPSDRFFAERPEGSVSTLKIQRTQQEDSAVYLCASSLEGDLSGYTFGSGTRLTVV.